This T cell receptor beta chain originates from a study of T-cell reconstitution after alpha-beta-depleted transplantation in children (dated by TCRdb to about 2016). As for the study more broadly: Using TCR repertoire profiling, the study followed T-cell immune reconstitution in a quantitative way in children after TCRalphabeta/CD19-depleted allogeneic hematopoietic cell transplantation.

According to the study, the label for this sample's time point signals: day 60 (about 2 months) after transplantation. What the treatment or condition label conveys for this sample: allogeneic hematopoietic cell transplantation with graft depleted of TCRalphabeta T cells and CD19 B cells. The transplant recipients were children given TCRalphabeta/CD19-depleted allogeneic hematopoietic cell grafts. Library preparation used PCR. The sequencing machine was an Illumina HiSeq 2500. TCR library preparation used molecular barcoding, with unique molecular identifiers applied to normalize quantification of the TCRbeta repertoire. Using fastp trimming at Q25 and MiXCR clonotype assembly, TCRdb reanalyzed the public sequencing data and kept in-frame beta chains. Rows matching on CDR3 protein sequence are summarized as one entry with the most common DNA and genes. Across this sample there are over 45,000 distinct CDR3 sequences, with over 4.5% seen only once. Of the sample, over 25% falls within the top ten clones.

What the research found in general, with its limitations: The high TCRbeta diversity at day 60 in some patients was ascribed to recipient T cells and intrathymic progenitors that had survived conditioning. Over subsequent months, a decline in hyperexpanded clone frequencies was noted, and after one year, T-cell counts and TCRbeta diversity were mostly ascribed to newly produced T cells. Apparently early alphabetaT-cell count recovery about two months after transplant reportedly relied on only several hundred rapidly expanded clones derived from non-depleted graft cells.

The V end gives up 3 bases and the J end 4 bases, leaving 10 bases in the junction not matched to a gene. From the cysteine through the phenylalanine, the CDR3 covers 16 amino acids. Here the CDR3 DNA is all that survives: 48 bases in frame from base 1. CDR1 and CDR2 are read off the germline V gene as SGDLS and YYNGEE. This clonotype was observed many times. The antigen it binds to is not known. Within one base of it there is no much larger clone, and no base qualities were kept. The TCR was taken from a female patient aged 2-9 years who had a stem cell transplant for aplastic anemia, so the T cells may come from the graft donor. The specimen comprised PBMCs, mostly from graft donor cells, sampled 60 days after TCRalphabeta/CD19-depleted stem cell transplant. The rearranged segments are TRBV9 and TRBJ2-7, with 10 middle bases fitting TRBD2. The DNA reads TGTGCCAGCAGCGCCAGAGGAGCGGGGGGGTTTTACGAGCAGTACTTC. This gives the protein CASSARGAGGFYEQYF.